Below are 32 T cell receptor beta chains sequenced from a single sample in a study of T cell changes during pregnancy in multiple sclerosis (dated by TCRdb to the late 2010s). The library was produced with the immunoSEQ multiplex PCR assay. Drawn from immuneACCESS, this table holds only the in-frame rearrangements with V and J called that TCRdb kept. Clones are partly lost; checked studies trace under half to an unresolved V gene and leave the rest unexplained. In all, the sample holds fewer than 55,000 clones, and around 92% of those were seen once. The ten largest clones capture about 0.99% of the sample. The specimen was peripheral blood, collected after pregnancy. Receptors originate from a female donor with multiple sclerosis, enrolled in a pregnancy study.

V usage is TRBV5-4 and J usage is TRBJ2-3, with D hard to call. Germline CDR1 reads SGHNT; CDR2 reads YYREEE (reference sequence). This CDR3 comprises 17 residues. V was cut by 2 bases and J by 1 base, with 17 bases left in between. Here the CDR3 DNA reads TGTGCCAGCAGCTTCCCCTCCAACAGCTATCGCACAGATACGCAGTATTTT. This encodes CASSFPSNSYRTDTQYF. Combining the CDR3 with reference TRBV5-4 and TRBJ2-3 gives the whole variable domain ETGVTQSPTHLIKTRGQQVTLRCSSQSGHNTVSWYQQALGQGPQFIFQYYREEENGRGNFPPRFSGLQFPNYSSELNVNALELDDSALYLCASSFPSNSYRTDTQYFGPGTRLTVL.

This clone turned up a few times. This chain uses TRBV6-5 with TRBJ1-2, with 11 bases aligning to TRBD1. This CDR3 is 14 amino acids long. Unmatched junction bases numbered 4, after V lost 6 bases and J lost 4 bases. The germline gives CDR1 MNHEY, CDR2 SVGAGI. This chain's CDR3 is CASSWTGGGYGYTF. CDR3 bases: TGTGCCAGCAGCTGGACAGGGGGCGGCTATGGCTACACCTTC.

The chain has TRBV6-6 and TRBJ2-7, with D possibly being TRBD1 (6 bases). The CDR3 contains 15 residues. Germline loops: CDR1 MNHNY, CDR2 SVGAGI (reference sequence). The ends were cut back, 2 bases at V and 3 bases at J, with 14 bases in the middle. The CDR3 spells CASSYTTGTLYEQYF. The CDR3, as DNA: TGTGCCAGCAGTTACACCACAGGGACCCTCTACGAGCAGTACTTC.

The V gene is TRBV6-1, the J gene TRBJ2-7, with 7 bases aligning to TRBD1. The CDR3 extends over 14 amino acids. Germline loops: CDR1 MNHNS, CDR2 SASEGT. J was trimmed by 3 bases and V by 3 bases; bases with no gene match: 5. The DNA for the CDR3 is TGTGCCAGCAGTGAGGGGACAGCAGTCTACGAGCAGTACTTC. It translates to CASSEGTAVYEQYF.

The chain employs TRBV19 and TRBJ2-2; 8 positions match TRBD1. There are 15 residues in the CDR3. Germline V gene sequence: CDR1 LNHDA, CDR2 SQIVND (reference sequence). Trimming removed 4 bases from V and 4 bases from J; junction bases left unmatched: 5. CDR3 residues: CASSRQGSGTGELFF. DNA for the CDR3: TGTGCCAGTAGTAGACAGGGGAGTGGCACCGGGGAGCTGTTTTTT.

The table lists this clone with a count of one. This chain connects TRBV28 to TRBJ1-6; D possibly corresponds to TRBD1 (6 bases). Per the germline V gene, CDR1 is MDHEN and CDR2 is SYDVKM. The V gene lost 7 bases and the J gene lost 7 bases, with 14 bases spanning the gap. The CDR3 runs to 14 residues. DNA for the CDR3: TGTGCCAGCAACTTAGACAGGTACAATTCACCCCTCCACTTT. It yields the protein CASNLDRYNSPLHF.

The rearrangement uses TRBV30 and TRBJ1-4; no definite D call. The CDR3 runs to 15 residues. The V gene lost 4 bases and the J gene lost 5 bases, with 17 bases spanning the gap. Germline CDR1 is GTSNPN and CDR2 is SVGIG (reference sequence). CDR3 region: CAWTRQSALNEKLFF. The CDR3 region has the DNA TGTGCCTGGACTAGGCAGTCCGCTTTGAATGAAAAACTGTTTTTT. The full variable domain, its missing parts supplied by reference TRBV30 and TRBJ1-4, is SQTIHQWPATLVQPVGSPLSLECTVEGTSNPNLYWYRQAAGRGLQLLFYSVGIGQISSEVPQNLSASRPQDRQFILSSKKLLLSDSGFYLCAWTRQSALNEKLFFGSGTQLSVL.

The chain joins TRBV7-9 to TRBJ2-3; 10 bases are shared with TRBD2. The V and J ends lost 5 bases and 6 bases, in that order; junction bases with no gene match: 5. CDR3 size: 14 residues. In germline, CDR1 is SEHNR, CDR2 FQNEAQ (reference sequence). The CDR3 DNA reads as TGTGCCAGCAGCGATCTAGCGGGGGTCGATACGCAGTATTTT. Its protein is CASSDLAGVDTQYF.

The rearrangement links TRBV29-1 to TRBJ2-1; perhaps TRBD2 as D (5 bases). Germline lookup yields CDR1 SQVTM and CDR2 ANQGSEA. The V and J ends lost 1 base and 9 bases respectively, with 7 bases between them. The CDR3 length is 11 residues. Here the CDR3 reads CSVEGEGEQFF. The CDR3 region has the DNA TGCAGCGTTGAAGGCGAGGGTGAGCAGTTCTTC.

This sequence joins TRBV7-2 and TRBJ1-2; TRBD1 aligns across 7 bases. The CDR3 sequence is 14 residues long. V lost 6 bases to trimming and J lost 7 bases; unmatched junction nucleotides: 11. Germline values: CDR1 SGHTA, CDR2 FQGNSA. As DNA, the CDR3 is TGTGCCAGCAGTTACCTGACAGGGAAGGGTGGCTACACCTTC. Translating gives CASSYLTGKGGYTF. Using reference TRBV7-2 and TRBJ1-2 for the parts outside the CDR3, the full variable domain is GAGVSQSPSNKVTEKGKDVELRCDPISGHTALYWYRQSLGQGLEFLIYFQGNSAPDKSGLPSDRFSAERTGGSVSTLTIQRTQQEDSAVYLCASSYLTGKGGYTFGSGTRLTVV.

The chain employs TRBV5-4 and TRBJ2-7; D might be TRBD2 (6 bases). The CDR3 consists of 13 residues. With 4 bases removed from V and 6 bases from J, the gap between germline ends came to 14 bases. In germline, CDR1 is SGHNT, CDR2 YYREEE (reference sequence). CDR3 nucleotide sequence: TGTGCCAGCAGCCCCCCGGGCGGGACCGAGCAGTACTTC. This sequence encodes CASSPPGGTEQYF.

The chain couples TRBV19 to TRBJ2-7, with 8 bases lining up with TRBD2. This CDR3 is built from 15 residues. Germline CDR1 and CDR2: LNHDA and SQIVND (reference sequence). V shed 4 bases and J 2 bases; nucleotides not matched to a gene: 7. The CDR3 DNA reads TGTGCCAGTAGTACCCGAGCGGGGGCCGCCTACGAGCAGTACTTC. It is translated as CASSTRAGAAYEQYF.

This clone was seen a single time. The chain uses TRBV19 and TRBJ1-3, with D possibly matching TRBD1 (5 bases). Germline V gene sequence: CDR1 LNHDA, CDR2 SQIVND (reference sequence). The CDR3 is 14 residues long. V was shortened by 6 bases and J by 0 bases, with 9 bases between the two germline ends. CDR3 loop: CASSRGTSGNTIYF. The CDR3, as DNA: TGTGCCAGTAGCCGCGGGACCTCTGGAAACACCATATATTTT.

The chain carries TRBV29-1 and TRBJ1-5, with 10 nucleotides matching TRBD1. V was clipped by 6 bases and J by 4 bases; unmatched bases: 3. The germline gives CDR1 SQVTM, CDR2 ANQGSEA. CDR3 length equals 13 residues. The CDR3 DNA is TGCAGCGTGGGACAGGGGCGGAATCAGCCCCAGCATTTT. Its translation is CSVGQGRNQPQHF.

CDR3 sequence reads: CASSPRGGRVTGELFF. The DNA for the CDR3 is TGTGCCAGCTCACCCCGCGGCGGCAGGGTCACCGGGGAGCTGTTTTTT. The V gene is TRBV18, the J gene TRBJ2-2; D may be TRBD1 (5 bases). With 3 bases removed from V and 4 bases from J, the gap between germline ends came to 15 bases. This CDR3 has 16 amino acids. The germline V gene encodes CDR1 KGHSH and CDR2 LQKENI.

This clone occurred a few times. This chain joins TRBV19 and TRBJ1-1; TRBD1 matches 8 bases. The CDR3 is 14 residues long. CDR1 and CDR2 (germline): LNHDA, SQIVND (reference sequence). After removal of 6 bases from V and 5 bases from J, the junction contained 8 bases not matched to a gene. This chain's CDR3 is CASREQGVVTEAFF. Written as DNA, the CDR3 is TGTGCCAGTAGGGAACAGGGGGTAGTGACTGAAGCTTTCTTT.

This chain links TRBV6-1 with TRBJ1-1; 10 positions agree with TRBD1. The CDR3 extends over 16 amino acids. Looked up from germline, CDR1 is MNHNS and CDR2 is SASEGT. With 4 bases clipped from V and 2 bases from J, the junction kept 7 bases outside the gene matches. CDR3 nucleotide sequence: TGTGCCAGCAGTGCCTATTCGACAGGGGGCAACACTGAAGCTTTCTTT. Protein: CASSAYSTGGNTEAFF.

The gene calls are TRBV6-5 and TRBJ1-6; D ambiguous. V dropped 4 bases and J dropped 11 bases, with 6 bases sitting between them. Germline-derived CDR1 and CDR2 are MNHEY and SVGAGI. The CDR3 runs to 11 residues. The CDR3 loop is CASSSGAPLHF. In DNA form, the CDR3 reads TGTGCCAGCAGTTCCGGGGCACCCCTCCACTTT.

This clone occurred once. For the CDR3, the DNA is TGTGCCATCAGTTCGCAGGCTGCCAAAAACATTCAGTACTTC. It translates to CAISSQAAKNIQYF. The genes are TRBV10-3 and TRBJ2-4; D call uncertain. Trimming removed 5 bases from V and 1 base from J, with 9 bases in between. This CDR3 is 14 amino acids long. Looked up from germline, CDR1 is ENHRY and CDR2 is SYGVKD.

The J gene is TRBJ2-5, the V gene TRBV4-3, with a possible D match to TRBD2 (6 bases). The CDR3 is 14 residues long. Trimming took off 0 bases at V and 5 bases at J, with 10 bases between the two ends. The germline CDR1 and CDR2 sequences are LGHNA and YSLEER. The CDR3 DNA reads TGCGCCAGCAGCCAAGAGGAGGGCATGGAGACCCAGTACTTC. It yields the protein CASSQEEGMETQYF.

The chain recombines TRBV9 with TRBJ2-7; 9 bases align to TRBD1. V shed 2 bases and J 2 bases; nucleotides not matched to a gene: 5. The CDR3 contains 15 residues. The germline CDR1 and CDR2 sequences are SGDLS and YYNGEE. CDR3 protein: CASSVSYRGPYEQYF. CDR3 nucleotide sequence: TGTGCCAGCAGCGTTTCTTACAGGGGGCCCTACGAGCAGTACTTC.

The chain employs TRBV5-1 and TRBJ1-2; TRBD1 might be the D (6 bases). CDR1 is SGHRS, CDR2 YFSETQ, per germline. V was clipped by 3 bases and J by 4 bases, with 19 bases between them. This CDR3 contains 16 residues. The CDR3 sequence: CASSSDGTPLFYGYTF. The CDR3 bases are TGCGCCAGCAGCTCGGACGGGACACCGCTCTTCTATGGCTACACCTTC.

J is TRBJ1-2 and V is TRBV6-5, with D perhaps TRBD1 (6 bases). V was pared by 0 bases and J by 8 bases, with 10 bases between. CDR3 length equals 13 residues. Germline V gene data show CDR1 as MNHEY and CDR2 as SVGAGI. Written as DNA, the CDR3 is TGTGCCAGCAGTTACTCTGGGCAGGGGGGCTACACCTTC. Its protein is CASSYSGQGGYTF.

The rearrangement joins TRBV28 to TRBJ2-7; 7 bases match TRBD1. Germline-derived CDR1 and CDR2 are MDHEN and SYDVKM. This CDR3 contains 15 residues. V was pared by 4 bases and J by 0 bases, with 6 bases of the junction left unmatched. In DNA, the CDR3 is TGTGCCAGCAGTTCCGGGACAGTCAGCTCCTACGAGCAGTACTTC. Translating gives CASSSGTVSSYEQYF.

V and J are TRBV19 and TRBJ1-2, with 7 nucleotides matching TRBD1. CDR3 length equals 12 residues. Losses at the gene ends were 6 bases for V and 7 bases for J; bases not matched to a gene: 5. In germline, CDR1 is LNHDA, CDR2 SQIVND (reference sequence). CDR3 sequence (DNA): TGTGCCAGTAGCCACCGACAGGGTGGCTACACCTTC. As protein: CASSHRQGGYTF. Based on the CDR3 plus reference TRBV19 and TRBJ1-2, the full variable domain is DGGITQSPKYLFRKEGQNVTLSCEQNLNHDAMYWYRQDPGQGLRLIYYSQIVNDFQKGDIAEGYSVSREKKESFPLTVTSAQKNPTAFYLCASSHRQGGYTFGSGTRLTVV.

CDR3 bases: TGTGCCAGTAGTCCGGACAGGGCGGTCGGCCAAAAACTGTTTTTT. As protein: CASSPDRAVGQKLFF. The rearrangement links TRBV19 to TRBJ1-4; 8 bases line up with TRBD1. CDR1 LNHDA and CDR2 SQIVND come from the germline V gene (reference sequence). The V and J ends lost 5 bases and 9 bases, in that order; junction bases with no gene match: 11. This CDR3 region has 15 residues. The full variable domain, with the rest looked up from reference TRBV19 and TRBJ1-4, is DGGITQSPKYLFRKEGQNVTLSCEQNLNHDAMYWYRQDPGQGLRLIYYSQIVNDFQKGDIAEGYSVSREKKESFPLTVTSAQKNPTAFYLCASSPDRAVGQKLFFGSGTQLSVL.

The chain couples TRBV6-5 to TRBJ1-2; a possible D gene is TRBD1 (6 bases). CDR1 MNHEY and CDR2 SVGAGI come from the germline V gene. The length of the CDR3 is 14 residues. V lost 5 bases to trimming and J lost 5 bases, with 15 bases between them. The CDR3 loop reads CASSPGTPRYGYTF. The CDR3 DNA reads TGTGCCAGCAGTCCAGGGACACCCCGGTATGGCTACACCTTC.

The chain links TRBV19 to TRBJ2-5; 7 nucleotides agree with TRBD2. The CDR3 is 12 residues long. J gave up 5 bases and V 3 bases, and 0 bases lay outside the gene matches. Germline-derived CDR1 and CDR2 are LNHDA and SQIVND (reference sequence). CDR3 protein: CASSMGGETQYF. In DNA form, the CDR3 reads TGTGCCAGTAGTATGGGGGGGGAGACCCAGTACTTC.

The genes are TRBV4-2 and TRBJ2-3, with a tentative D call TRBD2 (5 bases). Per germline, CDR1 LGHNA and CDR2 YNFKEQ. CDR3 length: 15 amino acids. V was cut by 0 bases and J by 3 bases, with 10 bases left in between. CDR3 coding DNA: TGTGCCAGCAGCCAAGACCCACTAGGGACAGATACGCAGTATTTT. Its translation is CASSQDPLGTDTQYF.

CDR3 in DNA: TGTGCCAGCAGCCCCAACGGGGGCTATGGCTACACCTTC. It codes for CASSPNGGYGYTF. The rearrangement joins TRBV5-6 to TRBJ1-2, with D possibly being TRBD1 (5 bases). This CDR3 is 13 amino acids long. The germline gives CDR1 SGHDT, CDR2 YYEEEE. Trimming removed 4 bases from V and 4 bases from J, with 11 bases in between.

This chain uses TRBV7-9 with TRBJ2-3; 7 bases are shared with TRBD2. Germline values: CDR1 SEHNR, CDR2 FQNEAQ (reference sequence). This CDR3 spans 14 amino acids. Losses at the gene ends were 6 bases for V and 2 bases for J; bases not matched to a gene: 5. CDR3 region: CASRGGEPTDTQYF. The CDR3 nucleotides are TGTGCCAGCAGGGGAGGGGAGCCCACAGATACGCAGTATTTT.

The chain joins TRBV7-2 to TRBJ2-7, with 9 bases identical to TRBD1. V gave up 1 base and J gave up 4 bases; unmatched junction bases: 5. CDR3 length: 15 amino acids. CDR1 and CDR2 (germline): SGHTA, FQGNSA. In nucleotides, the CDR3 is TGTGCCAGCAGCTTAGGGTGGGACAGGGTTTACGAGCAGTACTTC. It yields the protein CASSLGWDRVYEQYF. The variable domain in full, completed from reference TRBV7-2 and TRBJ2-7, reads GAGVSQSPSNKVTEKGKDVELRCDPISGHTALYWYRQSLGQGLEFLIYFQGNSAPDKSGLPSDRFSAERTGGSVSTLTIQRTQQEDSAVYLCASSLGWDRVYEQYFGPGTRLTVT.